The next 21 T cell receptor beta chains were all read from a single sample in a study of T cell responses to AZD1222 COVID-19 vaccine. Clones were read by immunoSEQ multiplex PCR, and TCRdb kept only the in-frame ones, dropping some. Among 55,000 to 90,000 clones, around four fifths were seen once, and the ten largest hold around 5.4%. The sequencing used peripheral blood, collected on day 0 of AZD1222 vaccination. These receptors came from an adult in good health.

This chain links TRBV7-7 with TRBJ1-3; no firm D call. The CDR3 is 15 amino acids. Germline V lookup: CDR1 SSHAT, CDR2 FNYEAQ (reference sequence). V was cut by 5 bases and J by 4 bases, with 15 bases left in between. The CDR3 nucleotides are TGTGCCAGCAGCCCCCAAATTGGGGTCGGAAACACCATATATTTT. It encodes CASSPQIGVGNTIYF.

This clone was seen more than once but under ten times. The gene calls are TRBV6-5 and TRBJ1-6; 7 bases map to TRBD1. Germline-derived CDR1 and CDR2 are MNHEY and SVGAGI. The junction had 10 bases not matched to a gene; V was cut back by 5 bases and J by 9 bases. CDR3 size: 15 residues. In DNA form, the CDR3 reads TGTGCCAGCAGTCAGCCGCGACAGGGTGGTTCACCCCTCCACTTT. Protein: CASSQPRQGGSPLHF.

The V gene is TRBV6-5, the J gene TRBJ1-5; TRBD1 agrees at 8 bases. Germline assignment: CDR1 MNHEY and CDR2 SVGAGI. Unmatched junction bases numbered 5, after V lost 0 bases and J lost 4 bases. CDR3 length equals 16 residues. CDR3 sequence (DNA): TGTGCCAGCAGTTACTCCGGGACAGGTCCGAATCAGCCCCAGCATTTT. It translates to CASSYSGTGPNQPQHF.

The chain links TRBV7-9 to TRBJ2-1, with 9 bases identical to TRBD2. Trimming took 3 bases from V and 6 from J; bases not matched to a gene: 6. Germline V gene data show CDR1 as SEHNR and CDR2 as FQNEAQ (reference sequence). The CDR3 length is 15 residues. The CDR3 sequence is CASSFGLAGFNEQFF. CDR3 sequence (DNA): TGTGCCAGCAGCTTCGGCCTAGCGGGGTTCAATGAGCAGTTCTTC.

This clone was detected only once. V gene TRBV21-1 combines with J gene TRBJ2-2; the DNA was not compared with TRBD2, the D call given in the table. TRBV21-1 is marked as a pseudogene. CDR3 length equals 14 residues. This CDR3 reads CASSTAGGLEELFF. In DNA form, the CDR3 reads TGTGCCAGCAGCACAGCGGGAGGGCTGGAGGAGCTGTTTTTT.

The CDR3 sequence: CASSYLRESSYEQYF. CDR3 DNA: TGTGCCAGCAGTTACCTCAGGGAAAGCTCCTACGAGCAGTACTTC. The rearrangement joins TRBV6-6 to TRBJ2-7; possibly TRBD1 for D (5 bases). CDR1 MNHNY and CDR2 SVGAGI come from the germline V gene (reference sequence). This CDR3 is built from 15 residues. V was clipped by 2 bases and J by 0 bases, with 11 bases between them.

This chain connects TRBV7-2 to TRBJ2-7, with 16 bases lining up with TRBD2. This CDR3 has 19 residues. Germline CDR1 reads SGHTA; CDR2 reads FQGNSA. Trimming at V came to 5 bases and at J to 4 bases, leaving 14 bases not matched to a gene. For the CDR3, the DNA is TGTGCCAGCAGCCTAACGCATGCGGGGACTAGCGGGGGGGTTTACGAGCAGTACTTC. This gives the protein CASSLTHAGTSGGVYEQYF. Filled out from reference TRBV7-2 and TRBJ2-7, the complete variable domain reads GAGVSQSPSNKVTEKGKDVELRCDPISGHTALYWYRQSLGQGLEFLIYFQGNSAPDKSGLPSDRFSAERTGGSVSTLTIQRTQQEDSAVYLCASSLTHAGTSGGVYEQYFGPGTRLTVT.

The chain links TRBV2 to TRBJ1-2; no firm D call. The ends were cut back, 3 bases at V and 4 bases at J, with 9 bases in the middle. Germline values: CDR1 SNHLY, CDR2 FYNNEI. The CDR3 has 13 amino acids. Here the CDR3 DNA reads TGTGCCAGCAGTGACACGGACCTCTATGGCTACACCTTC. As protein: CASSDTDLYGYTF.

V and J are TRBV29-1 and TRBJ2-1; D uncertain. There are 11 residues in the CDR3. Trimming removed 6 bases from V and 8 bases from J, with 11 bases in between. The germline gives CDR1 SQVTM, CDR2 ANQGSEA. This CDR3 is CSVTVRHEQFF. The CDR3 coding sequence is TGCAGCGTGACCGTACGGCATGAGCAGTTCTTC.

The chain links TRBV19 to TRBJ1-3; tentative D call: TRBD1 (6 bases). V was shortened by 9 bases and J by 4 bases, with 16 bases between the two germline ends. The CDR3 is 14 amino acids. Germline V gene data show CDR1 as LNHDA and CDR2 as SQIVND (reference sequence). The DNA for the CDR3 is TGTGCCAGCCTTCGGACAGCAAACGGAAACACCATATATTTT. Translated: CASLRTANGNTIYF.

As DNA, the CDR3 is TGTGCCACCAGTGGGGTTACAGGATTCACAGATACGCAGTATTTT. It codes for CATSGVTGFTDTQYF. This chain uses TRBV24-1 with TRBJ2-3; possibly TRBD1 for D (5 bases). CDR3 length: 15 amino acids. V shed 5 bases and J shed 2 bases, with 13 bases lying between them. CDR1 and CDR2 from the germline V gene are KGHDR and SFDVKD.

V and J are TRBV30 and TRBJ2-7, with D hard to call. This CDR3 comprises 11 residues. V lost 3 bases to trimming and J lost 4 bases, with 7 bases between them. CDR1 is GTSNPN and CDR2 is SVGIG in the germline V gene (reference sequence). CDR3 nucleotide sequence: TGTGCCTGGAGATTGTCGTACGAGCAGTACTTC. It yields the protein CAWRLSYEQYF.

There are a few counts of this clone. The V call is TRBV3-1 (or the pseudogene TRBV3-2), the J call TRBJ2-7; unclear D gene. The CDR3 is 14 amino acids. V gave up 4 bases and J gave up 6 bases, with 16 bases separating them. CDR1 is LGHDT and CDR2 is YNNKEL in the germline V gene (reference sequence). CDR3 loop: CASSLLSGKGEQYF. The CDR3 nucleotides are TGTGCCAGCAGCCTCTTGTCGGGTAAGGGCGAGCAGTACTTC.

CDR3 DNA: TGTGCCTGGAGTAAGGCCTCTAAGGCGAACACCATATATTTT. It encodes CAWSKASKANTIYF. The chain combines TRBV30 with TRBJ1-3; D not certain. Germline V CDR1 and CDR2: GTSNPN, SVGIG (reference sequence). Trimming pared 2 bases from V and 7 bases from J, leaving 15 bases between. The CDR3 length is 14 residues.

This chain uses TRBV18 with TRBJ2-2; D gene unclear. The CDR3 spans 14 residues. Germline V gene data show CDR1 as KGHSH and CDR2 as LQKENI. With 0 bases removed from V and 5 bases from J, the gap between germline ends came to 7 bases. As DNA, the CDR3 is TGTGCCAGCTCACCACCGTCGATTACCGGGGAGCTGTTTTTT. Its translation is CASSPPSITGELFF.

The CDR3 sequence is CASSESAGGWTDTQYF. Here the CDR3 DNA reads TGTGCCAGCAGTGAATCGGCAGGGGGCTGGACAGATACGCAGTATTTT. The rearrangement links TRBV6-1 to TRBJ2-3, with TRBD1 matching over 8 bases. Germline-derived CDR1 and CDR2 are MNHNS and SASEGT. This CDR3 is built from 16 residues. Trimming removed 2 bases from V and 3 bases from J; junction bases left unmatched: 7.

The CDR3 DNA is TGTGCCAGCAGCTATGGTGGGCAGCCCCAGCATTTT. Translated, it gives CASSYGGQPQHF. The chain uses TRBV5-6 and TRBJ1-5, with D uncertain. Per the germline V gene, CDR1 is SGHDT and CDR2 is YYEEEE. The CDR3 sequence is 12 residues long. The V and J ends lost 3 bases and 7 bases respectively, with 8 bases between them.

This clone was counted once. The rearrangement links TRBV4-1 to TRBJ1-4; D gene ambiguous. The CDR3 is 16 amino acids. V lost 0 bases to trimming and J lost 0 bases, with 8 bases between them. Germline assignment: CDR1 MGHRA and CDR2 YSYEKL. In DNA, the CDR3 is TGCGCCAGCAGCCAAGAGGCGACCGCAACTAATGAAAAACTGTTTTTT. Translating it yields CASSQEATATNEKLFF.

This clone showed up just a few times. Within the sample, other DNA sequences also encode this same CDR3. CDR3 in amino acids: CASSPRQGTNEKLFF. For the CDR3, the DNA is TGTGCCAGCTCTCCCCGCCAGGGTACCAATGAAAAACTGTTTTTT. The V and J genes are TRBV18 and TRBJ1-4, with D tentatively TRBD1 (5 bases). CDR1 is KGHSH, CDR2 LQKENI, per germline. CDR3 length: 15 residues. V was trimmed by 6 bases and J by 5 bases, leaving 16 bases between them. The full variable domain, its missing parts supplied by reference TRBV18 and TRBJ1-4, is NAGVMQNPRHLVRRRGQEARLRCSPMKGHSHVYWYRQLPEEGLKFMVYLQKENIIDESGMPKERFSAEFPKEGPSILRIQQVVRGDSAAYFCASSPRQGTNEKLFFGSGTQLSVL.

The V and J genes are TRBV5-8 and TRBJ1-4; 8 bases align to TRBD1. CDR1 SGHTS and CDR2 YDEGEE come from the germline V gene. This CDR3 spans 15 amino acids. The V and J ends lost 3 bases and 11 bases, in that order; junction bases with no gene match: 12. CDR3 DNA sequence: TGTGCCAGCAGCTCGGACAGGGCCGCAATGAACAAACTGTTTTTT. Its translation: CASSSDRAAMNKLFF.

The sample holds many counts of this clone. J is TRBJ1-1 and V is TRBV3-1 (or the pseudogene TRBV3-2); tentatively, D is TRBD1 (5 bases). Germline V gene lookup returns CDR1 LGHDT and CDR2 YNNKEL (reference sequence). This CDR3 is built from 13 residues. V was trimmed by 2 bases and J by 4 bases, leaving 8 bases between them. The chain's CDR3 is CASSQRGSTEAFF. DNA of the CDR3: TGTGCCAGCAGCCAAAGGGGATCCACTGAAGCTTTCTTT.